This T cell receptor (beta chain) is drawn from a study of T cells in localized non-small cell lung cancer. Study conclusions and caveats: Adjacent lung tissue had a median roughly 52 of the top 100 clones found in the tumor. Higher adjacent-lung clonality was associated with shorter survival. Compared with tumor, uninvolved adjacent lung displayed greater T cell clonality, ranking highest overall. Only one tumor region went through sequencing, so heterogeneity may still be there.

The V gene's germline CDR1 is SGHNT and CDR2 YENEEA. V shed 1 base and J shed 4 bases, with 26 bases lying between them. The length of the CDR3 is 20 residues. This clone was picked up a small number of times. The antigen is not known. The table came from immunoSEQ multiplex PCR; TCRdb's copy has only in-frame clones and leaves some out. Here the sample spans 1,300 or so clones, about 22% being singletons. The origin of this receptor is a woman aged 35 to 70 with stage II lung adenocarcinoma. Sequencing was performed on normal lung tissue next to the tumor, taken before any cancer treatment. The chain has TRBV11-3 and TRBJ2-1; D could derive from TRBD1 or TRBD2 (5 bases each). CDR3 in amino acids: CASSLGLAQVRPTAYNEQFF. CDR3 nucleotide sequence: TGTGCCAGCAGCTTAGGGCTAGCACAGGTACGGCCTACAGCTTACAATGAGCAGTTCTTC.